This T cell receptor (beta chain) originates from a study of blood T cell repertoires in COVID-19. Overall study context: Material from acute and convalescent COVID-19 was sourced from the United States, Italy and Spain.

With 0 bases removed from V and 6 bases from J, the gap between germline ends came to 8 bases. The CDR3 extends over 14 amino acids. Germline V gene sequence: CDR1 MDHEN, CDR2 SYDVKM. Data came from immunoSEQ multiplex PCR; TCRdb stores just in-frame clones and leaves some out. The table records about 300,000 clones, around 88% of them present only once. The chain uses TRBV28 and TRBJ1-4; D is possibly TRBD1 (6 bases). The TCR sequence derives from a woman between 45 and 60 years old with acute or convalescent COVID-19. The material sequenced was peripheral blood. The CDR3 nucleotides read TGTGCCAGCAGTTTATGGGACAGTTATGAAAAACTGTTTTTT. This codes for CASSLWDSYEKLFF.